The clone carrying this TCR beta chain was observed a handful of times. The antigen is not known. The read terminates 3 residues ahead of where the CDR3 ends, so the germline J gene completes it. The data stem from a study of T cell clonality in common variable immunodeficiency. The V and J ends lost 5 bases and 2 bases respectively, with 9 bases between them. The CDR3 is 13 amino acids. Germline V gene lookup returns CDR1 LNHDA and CDR2 SQIVND (reference sequence). Study-wide points: Fewer TCRbeta clones were shared among CVID subjects than controls. In common variable immunodeficiency, TCR beta chains reportedly carried fewer deletions and N-nucleotide insertions.

Heparinized whole blood, about 4.5 to 9 ml, came from each donor. Control and CVID samples contributed equal amounts of genomic DNA. Some clones are missing from TCRdb's copy, which holds only in-frame ones; the method was immunoSEQ multiplex PCR. The sample holds roughly 30,000 clones, and no clone turns up only once. The receptor's source is a person aged 18 to 75 in good health. V and J are TRBV19 and TRBJ1-2, with TRBD1 as a possible D gene (5 bases). Sequenced sample: peripheral blood mononuclear cells. The CDR3: CASSVGPNYGYTF. The CDR3 DNA, read in part, is TGTGCCAGTAGTGTGGGGCCGAACTATGGC.